The entry below describes one TCR beta chain. Its antigen is as yet unknown. PCR was performed using 60 Vbeta and 13 Jbeta primers. Here immunoSEQ multiplex PCR was the method, and the copy in TCRdb shows in-frame clones only, minus some. The table includes about 130,000 clones, approximately 68% detected once. The data belong to a study of cytomegalovirus exposure and HLA in healthy donors. The CDR3 runs 15 residues. Germline lookup yields CDR1 SGDLS and CDR2 YYNGEE. V dropped 4 bases and J dropped 6 bases, with 16 bases sitting between them. Broader study findings: With further analysis later on, most CMV-associated TCR beta chains appeared HLA-restricted. It was confirmed in vitro that a few of the CMV-associated chains were specific for CMV antigens.

This TCR was recovered from a young man in good health and CMV-seropositive. Sequencing was performed on PBMCs. This chain uses TRBV9 with TRBJ1-4, with D possibly matching TRBD1 (6 bases). The CDR3 is CASSFGQSRDEKLFF. In DNA form, the CDR3 reads TGTGCCAGCAGCTTCGGACAGTCCCGGGATGAAAAACTGTTTTTT.